Presented here are 31 T cell receptor beta chains from one specimen sequenced in a study of neurological immune-mediated disorders (dated by TCRdb to 2018 to 2020). Library generation was performed with 5' RACE. These reads were obtained on an Illumina HiSeq 2500. Using fastp at Q25 and MiXCR, TCRdb reprocessed the public reads and kept productive beta chains. Identical CDR3 proteins give one entry, which carries the most common genes and DNA. The sample table holds about 55,000 distinct CDR3 sequences, of which over 4% were seen once. The leading ten clones occupy about 3% of the sample. Sequenced sample: PBMCs. These receptors came from a man aged 50 to 59 with multiple sclerosis.

The table lists this clonotype with many counts. The CDR3 here is CASSPEGKSINEQFF. Here the CDR3 DNA reads TGTGCCAGCAGCCCCGAGGGGAAGAGTATCAATGAGCAGTTCTTC. The rearrangement links TRBV9 to TRBJ2-1, with D perhaps TRBD1 or TRBD2 (5 bases each). The CDR3 is 15 amino acids. Trimming shortened V by 4 bases and J by 6 bases, and 17 bases separated the two germline ends. Germline V gene sequence: CDR1 SGDLS, CDR2 YYNGEE.

The table lists this clonotype with a few counts. The V and J genes are TRBV9 and TRBJ2-5; D possibly matches TRBD1 or TRBD2 (5 bases each). V shed 3 bases and J shed 4 bases, with 16 bases lying between them. This CDR3 region has 15 residues. In germline, CDR1 is SGDLS, CDR2 YYNGEE. The CDR3 protein is CASSESGRRGETQYF. The CDR3 region has the DNA TGTGCCAGCAGCGAGTCGGGGCGGCGTGGAGAGACCCAGTACTTC.

V and J are TRBV4-1 and TRBJ1-4, with TRBD1 as a possible D gene (6 bases). The CDR3 extends over 19 amino acids. Trimming shortened V by 2 bases and J by 7 bases, and 26 bases separated the two germline ends. The germline gives CDR1 MGHRA, CDR2 YSYEKL. The DNA for the CDR3 is TGCGCCAGCAGCCAAATTTCCCTCATTAACAGGGATATTGGTGAAAAACTGTTTTTT. Translation gives CASSQISLINRDIGEKLFF.

This clonotype has at least ten counts. The genes are TRBV5-6 and TRBJ2-5; a weak D match, TRBD1 (6 bases). Germline V CDR1 and CDR2: SGHDT, YYEEEE. V shed 3 bases and J shed 5 bases, with 17 bases lying between them. This CDR3 comprises 15 residues. Here the CDR3 reads CASSWGPRAMETQYF. The CDR3 DNA is TGTGCCAGCAGCTGGGGGCCCAGGGCAATGGAGACCCAGTACTTC.

The chain uses TRBV5-5 and TRBJ2-1; D may be TRBD1 (5 bases). The CDR3 extends over 12 amino acids. The germline V gene has CDR1 SGHKS and CDR2 YYEKEE (reference sequence). V lost 4 bases, J lost 8 bases, and 10 bases lay in between. The CDR3 DNA reads as TGTGCCAGCAGCCATACAGGTGATGAGCAGTTCTTC. It is translated as CASSHTGDEQFF. Using reference TRBV5-5 and TRBJ2-1 for the parts outside the CDR3, the full variable domain is DAGVTQSPTHLIKTRGQQVTLRCSPISGHKSVSWYQQVLGQGPQFIFQYYEKEERGRGNFPDRFSARQFPNYSSELNVNALLLGDSALYLCASSHTGDEQFFGPGTRLTVL.

The genes are TRBV29-1 and TRBJ1-1, with TRBD1 identical over 7 bases. With V trimmed by 6 bases and J by 3 bases, 4 bases remained unmatched. This CDR3 is 12 amino acids long. Germline-derived CDR1 and CDR2 are SQVTM and ANQGSEA. The CDR3 bases are TGCAGCGTAGGGACAGCCGACACTGAAGCTTTCTTT. Translated, it gives CSVGTADTEAFF.

As regards this clonotype: A much bigger clone sits one base away, suggesting this may be a read error. The V and J genes are TRBV5-5 and TRBJ2-2, with D unclear. Looked up from germline, CDR1 is SGHKS and CDR2 is YYEKEE (reference sequence). Trimming removed 4 bases from V and 0 bases from J, with 1 base in between. The CDR3 has 12 residues. The CDR3 nucleotides are TGTGCCAGCAGCACGAACACCGGGGAGCTGTTTTTT. Amino acid sequence: CASSTNTGELFF. The full variable domain, rest sourced from reference TRBV5-5 and TRBJ2-2, is DAGVTQSPTHLIKTRGQQVTLRCSPISGHKSVSWYQQVLGQGPQFIFQYYEKEERGRGNFPDRFSARQFPNYSSELNVNALLLGDSALYLCASSTNTGELFFGEGSRLTVL.

This clonotype came up many times. This chain joins TRBV3-1 and TRBJ2-5; 10 bases fit TRBD1. The trim removed 3 bases at V and 2 bases at J, leaving 3 bases unmatched. Germline lookup yields CDR1 LGHDT and CDR2 YNNKEL (reference sequence). This CDR3 spans 15 amino acids. The CDR3 protein is CASSHLDRGQETQYF. CDR3 DNA: TGTGCCAGCAGCCATCTGGACAGGGGGCAAGAGACCCAGTACTTC.

The table lists this clonotype with many counts. V gene TRBV9 combines with J gene TRBJ2-1, with 7 nucleotides matching TRBD1. The germline V gene has CDR1 SGDLS and CDR2 YYNGEE. The CDR3 spans 14 residues. V trimming: 3 bases; J trimming: 8 bases; junction bases outside the gene matches: 8. CDR3 sequence (DNA): TGTGCCAGCAGCGCCACAGGGGATTGGGATGAGCAGTTCTTC. It encodes CASSATGDWDEQFF.

This clonotype was seen repeatedly, ten times or more. J is TRBJ2-1 and V is TRBV24-1, with D uncertain. Trimming stripped 5 bases from V and 3 bases from J, with 4 bases between. Looked up from germline, CDR1 is KGHDR and CDR2 is SFDVKD. The CDR3 length is 12 residues. CDR3 DNA: TGTGCCACCAGTGGAATCTACAATGAGCAGTTCTTC. This gives the protein CATSGIYNEQFF.

The rearrangement links TRBV12-3 or TRBV12-4 to TRBJ1-4; D is unclear. The CDR3 loop spans 14 amino acids. Trimming stripped 6 bases from V and 7 bases from J, with 15 bases between. CDR3 protein: CASSPPGVGEKLFF. The CDR3 DNA reads as TGTGCCAGCAGCCCGCCTGGGGTGGGTGAAAAACTGTTTTTT.

This chain connects TRBV5-1 to TRBJ2-1, with D possibly TRBD1 on 6 matching bases. This CDR3 region has 15 residues. V was pared by 3 bases and J by 5 bases, with 15 bases between. Germline CDR1 and CDR2: SGHRS and YFSETQ. The CDR3 DNA sequence: TGCGCCAGCAGCTCGACGGACAGTTTAAACAATGAGCAGTTCTTC. Amino acid sequence: CASSSTDSLNNEQFF. Combining the CDR3 with reference TRBV5-1 and TRBJ2-1 gives the whole variable domain KAGVTQTPRYLIKTRGQQVTLSCSPISGHRSVSWYQQTPGQGLQFLFEYFSETQRNKGNFPGRFSGRQFSNSRSEMNVSTLELGDSALYLCASSSTDSLNNEQFFGPGTRLTVL.

This clonotype was recorded many times. This chain uses TRBV27 with TRBJ2-3, with 10 nucleotides matching TRBD2. In germline, CDR1 is MNHEY, CDR2 SMNVEV (reference sequence). The CDR3 spans 17 residues. The V gene end was trimmed by 6 bases and the J gene end by 3 bases; junction bases not matched to a gene: 12. The CDR3 loop reads CASRPPYGTSETDTQYF. The CDR3 DNA reads as TGTGCCAGCAGACCACCCTACGGGACTAGCGAGACAGATACGCAGTATTTT.

This clonotype was counted only a few times. The chain carries TRBV29-1 and TRBJ1-1; D not resolved. Germline CDR1 and CDR2: SQVTM and ANQGSEA. The CDR3 covers 10 residues. Trimming removed 6 bases at V and 11 bases at J, with 13 bases between. CDR3 loop: CSVQDLGAFF. CDR3 in DNA: TGCAGCGTCCAGGACCTTGGGGCTTTCTTT.

Many counts were recorded for this clonotype. The chain is built from TRBV28 and TRBJ2-7, with D unresolved. Trimming pared 2 bases from V and 2 bases from J, leaving 4 bases between. CDR3 length: 12 residues. Germline lookup yields CDR1 MDHEN and CDR2 SYDVKM. CDR3 residues: CASSLGAYEQYF. CDR3 sequence (DNA): TGTGCCAGCAGTTTAGGGGCCTACGAGCAGTACTTC.

This clonotype was counted at least ten times. CDR3 sequence (DNA): TGCGCCAGCAGCTTGACAGGGGGTCAGGCAGATACGCAGTATTTT. Protein product: CASSLTGGQADTQYF. The rearrangement uses TRBV5-1 and TRBJ2-3; 8 bases are a match to TRBD1. The V segment lost 1 base and the J segment 4 bases; nucleotides outside the gene matches: 5. CDR1 is SGHRS and CDR2 is YFSETQ in the germline V gene. The CDR3 covers 15 residues. Based on the CDR3 plus reference TRBV5-1 and TRBJ2-3, the full variable domain is KAGVTQTPRYLIKTRGQQVTLSCSPISGHRSVSWYQQTPGQGLQFLFEYFSETQRNKGNFPGRFSGRQFSNSRSEMNVSTLELGDSALYLCASSLTGGQADTQYFGPGTRLTVL.

V gene TRBV20-1 combines with J gene TRBJ1-1; 7 nucleotides line up with TRBD1. With 3 bases clipped from V and 4 bases from J, the junction kept 5 bases outside the gene matches. From germline, CDR1 is DFQATT and CDR2 SNEGSKA (reference sequence). CDR3 length: 13 residues. CDR3 in amino acids: CSASGQGVTEAFF. DNA for the CDR3: TGCAGTGCTAGCGGGCAGGGGGTCACTGAAGCTTTCTTT.

This clonotype was observed many times. The CDR3: CSVDLERGQETQYF. The CDR3 nucleotides are TGCAGCGTTGATCTGGAGAGGGGACAAGAGACCCAGTACTTC. The chain couples TRBV29-1 to TRBJ2-5; the D gene could be TRBD1 or TRBD2 (5 bases each). CDR1 is SQVTM and CDR2 is ANQGSEA in the germline V gene. The CDR3 covers 14 residues. Trimming shortened V by 3 bases and J by 2 bases, and 13 bases separated the two germline ends.

This clonotype was detected ten times or more. The chain links TRBV11-1 to TRBJ1-1; the match to TRBD1 covers 8 bases. Unmatched junction bases numbered 9, after V lost 6 bases and J lost 0 bases. Germline-derived CDR1 and CDR2 are SGHAT and FQDESV (reference sequence). This CDR3 spans 16 amino acids. The CDR3 is CASSPPVTGVNTEAFF. CDR3 nucleotide sequence: TGTGCCAGCAGTCCCCCCGTGACAGGGGTGAACACTGAAGCTTTCTTT.

This clonotype was observed at least ten times. The V call is TRBV5-6, the J call TRBJ1-5; no reliable D call. The CDR3 length is 12 residues. The V gene lost 4 bases and the J gene lost 9 bases, with 11 bases spanning the gap. Germline V gene data show CDR1 as SGHDT and CDR2 as YYEEEE. CDR3 nucleotide sequence: TGTGCCAGCAGCCGACCTATGGGGCCCCAGCATTTT. It encodes CASSRPMGPQHF.

This clonotype was counted at least ten times. The chain has TRBV29-1 and TRBJ2-1, with D perhaps TRBD2 (6 bases). V was clipped by 6 bases and J by 0 bases, with 15 bases between them. Germline V gives CDR1 SQVTM, CDR2 ANQGSEA. CDR3 length: 15 amino acids. The CDR3 region is CSVGKRATSYNEQFF. The CDR3 DNA is TGCAGCGTAGGCAAGCGGGCGACCTCCTACAATGAGCAGTTCTTC.

Comments on this clonotype: A much larger clone differs by one base, so this may be a read error. V gene TRBV4-1 combines with J gene TRBJ1-1; perhaps TRBD1 as D (5 bases). Germline CDR1 MGHRA, CDR2 YSYEKL. Trimming left V 3 bases short and J 4 bases short, with 15 bases between. The CDR3 has 15 residues. For the CDR3, the DNA is TGCGCCAGCAGCCAGGGGGGAAAGGGGAGCACTGAAGCTTTCTTT. The encoded protein is CASSQGGKGSTEAFF.

This clonotype was detected ten times or more. The chain carries TRBV12-3 or TRBV12-4 and TRBJ2-4; D may be TRBD1 (6 bases). The length of the CDR3 is 15 residues. V was clipped by 9 bases and J by 1 base, with 16 bases between them. CDR3 in DNA: TGTGCCAGGGAAATCAGGGGTTTGGCCAAAAACATTCAGTACTTC. Protein product: CAREIRGLAKNIQYF.

J is TRBJ2-2 and V is TRBV6-5; a possible D gene is TRBD1 (6 bases). This CDR3 is 13 amino acids long. V shed 6 bases and J shed 7 bases, with 12 bases lying between them. Germline V gene lookup returns CDR1 MNHEY and CDR2 SVGAGI. CDR3: CASSAGVFGELFF. The DNA of the CDR3 is TGTGCCAGCAGCGCAGGGGTTTTCGGGGAGCTGTTTTTT.

This clonotype was recorded many times. The chain combines TRBV5-1 with TRBJ1-6; 7 positions agree with TRBD1. The J segment lost 7 bases and the V segment lost 0 bases, leaving 1 base of the junction unmatched. The CDR3 is 14 residues long. Germline loops: CDR1 SGHRS, CDR2 YFSETQ. In nucleotides, the CDR3 is TGCGCCAGCAGCTTGGCGGGACAGAATTCACCCCTCCACTTT. Its protein is CASSLAGQNSPLHF.

The table lists this clonotype with many counts. The chain combines TRBV6-6 with TRBJ2-7; 10 bases line up with TRBD2. CDR1 and CDR2 from the germline V gene are MNHNY and SVGAGI (reference sequence). J gave up 0 bases and V 1 base, and 3 bases lay outside the gene matches. CDR3 length: 16 residues. For the CDR3, the DNA is TGTGCCAGCAGTTACTGGCTAGCGGGGGACTCCTACGAGCAGTACTTC. Translation gives CASSYWLAGDSYEQYF.

This clonotype was picked up many times. The V and J genes are TRBV6-2 or TRBV6-3 and TRBJ2-5, with a weak D call TRBD1 (5 bases). V dropped 5 bases and J dropped 7 bases, with 20 bases sitting between them. This CDR3 region has 15 residues. Germline-derived CDR1 and CDR2 are MNHEY and SVGEGT. CDR3 DNA: TGTGCCAGCAGTGACACTACAGGTGCCGTCGGGACCCAGTACTTC. It translates to CASSDTTGAVGTQYF.

In this sample, this clonotype turned up many times. The rearrangement joins TRBV20-1 to TRBJ2-1; D remains ambiguous. This CDR3 is built from 12 residues. Trimming took off 1 base at V and 9 bases at J, with 10 bases between the two ends. Germline lookup yields CDR1 DFQATT and CDR2 SNEGSKA (reference sequence). The CDR3 sequence is CSARGKVSEQFF. DNA of the CDR3: TGCAGTGCTAGAGGCAAGGTTAGTGAGCAGTTCTTC.

In this sample, this clonotype turned up many times. This chain uses TRBV5-1 with TRBJ2-3, with 11 nucleotides matching TRBD2. Trimming removed 4 bases from V and 1 base from J; junction bases left unmatched: 11. From germline, CDR1 is SGHRS and CDR2 YFSETQ. The CDR3 loop spans 18 amino acids. The CDR3 loop is CASSKGATSGGGTDTQYF. In nucleotides, the CDR3 is TGCGCCAGCAGCAAAGGAGCTACTAGCGGGGGAGGCACAGATACGCAGTATTTT.

This clonotype appeared many times. The chain combines TRBV20-1 with TRBJ1-5; 8 nucleotides match TRBD1. Germline CDR1 and CDR2: DFQATT and SNEGSKA (reference sequence). This CDR3 spans 14 amino acids. The junction had 7 bases not matched to a gene; V was cut back by 3 bases and J by 6 bases. The CDR3 is CSASETGAGQPQHF. CDR3 in DNA: TGCAGTGCTAGTGAGACAGGGGCGGGTCAGCCCCAGCATTTT.

This clonotype was found a few times. The chain recombines TRBV20-1 with TRBJ2-2, with 7 nucleotides matching TRBD2. Germline V lookup: CDR1 DFQATT, CDR2 SNEGSKA (reference sequence). Trimming cost V 2 bases and J 6 bases; bases outside gene matches: 12. The CDR3 is made up of 16 amino acids. CDR3 sequence (DNA): TGCAGTGCTAGACGAGGAGGCGGGAGAACCGCCGGGGAGCTGTTTTTT. Translation: CSARRGGGRTAGELFF.